This TCR beta chain was profiled in a study of T cell responses to AZD1222 COVID-19 vaccine. At least ten counts were recorded for this clone. The antigen is unknown. Study-level findings and limits: Possibly, clonal diversity was underestimated; donors were largely white British and included more females. Only a handful of AZD1222 recipients, roughly six in all, had baseline seropositivity. Repertoire samples came only from after the peak T cell response. Reports indicate that nearly half of spike-specific TCRs are directed at unmutated variant regions.

Assay: immunoSEQ multiplex PCR; the TCRdb copy retains only in-frame clones and omits some. The repertoire consists of 110,000 or so clones, with more than 85% occurring once and the leading ten covering about 7.1%. This sample comprised peripheral blood, obtained 28 days after the second AZD1222 dose. The sequence was collected from an adult who received the AZD1222 COVID-19 vaccine.

CDR3 sequence reads: CASSEVGNTIYF. CDR3 DNA: TGTGCCAGCAGTGAAGTCGGAAACACCATATATTTT. This chain connects TRBV6-1 to TRBJ1-3; D ambiguous. From germline, CDR1 is MNHNS and CDR2 SASEGT. This CDR3 comprises 12 residues. V lost 1 base to trimming and J lost 4 bases, with 2 bases between them.